This T cell receptor (beta chain) was recorded in a study of T-cell memory formation after mild COVID-19. Regarding the study as a whole: In pre-infection memory, a portion of responding clones appeared, which suggested that cross-reactive memory joined.

This CDR3 is built from 15 residues. CDR1 and CDR2 from the germline V gene are MNHEY and SVGEGT. V shed 2 bases, J shed 6 bases, and the junction held 6 bases outside the gene matches. TCRdb reprocessed the 5' RACE reads via MiXCR and lists one record per CDR3 protein. The sample carries roughly 350,000 distinct CDR3 sequences, around 27% recorded once. The count of this clonotype is one. No antigen is known for it. The sample comprised PBMCs or a T cell subset sorted from them (not recorded which). This receptor was taken from an adult woman who had mild COVID-19 (a few samples of this study predate the infection). Cell type and time point are not known. The chain uses TRBV6-2 or TRBV6-3 and TRBJ1-5, with 8 bases that match TRBD1. The CDR3 DNA is TGTGCCAGCAGTTACCGCAGGGGGCGCGGTCAGCCCCAGCATTTT. Amino acid sequence: CASSYRRGRGQPQHF.